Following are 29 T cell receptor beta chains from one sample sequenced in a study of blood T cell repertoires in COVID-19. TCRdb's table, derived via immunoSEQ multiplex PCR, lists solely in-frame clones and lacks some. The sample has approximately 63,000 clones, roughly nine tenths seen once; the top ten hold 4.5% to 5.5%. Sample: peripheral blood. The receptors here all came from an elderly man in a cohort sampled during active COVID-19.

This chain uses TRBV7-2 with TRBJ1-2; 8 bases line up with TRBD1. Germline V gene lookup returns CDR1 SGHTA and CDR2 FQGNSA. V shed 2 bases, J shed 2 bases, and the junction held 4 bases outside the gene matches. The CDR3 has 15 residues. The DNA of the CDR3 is TGTGCCAGCAGCTTATCAGGGGGCATGAACTATGGCTACACCTTC. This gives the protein CASSLSGGMNYGYTF.

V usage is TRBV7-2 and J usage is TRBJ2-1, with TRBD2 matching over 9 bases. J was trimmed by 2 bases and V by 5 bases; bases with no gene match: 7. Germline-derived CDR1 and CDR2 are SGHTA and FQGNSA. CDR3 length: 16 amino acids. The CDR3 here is CASSEEAGGPYNEQFF. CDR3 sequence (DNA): TGTGCCAGCAGCGAAGAAGCGGGGGGTCCCTACAATGAGCAGTTCTTC.

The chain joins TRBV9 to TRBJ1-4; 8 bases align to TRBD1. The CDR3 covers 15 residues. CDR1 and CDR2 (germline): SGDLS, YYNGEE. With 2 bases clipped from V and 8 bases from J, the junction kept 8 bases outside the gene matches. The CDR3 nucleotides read TGTGCCAGCAGCGTCGGACAGGGCCCGAGGGAAAAACTGTTTTTT. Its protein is CASSVGQGPREKLFF.

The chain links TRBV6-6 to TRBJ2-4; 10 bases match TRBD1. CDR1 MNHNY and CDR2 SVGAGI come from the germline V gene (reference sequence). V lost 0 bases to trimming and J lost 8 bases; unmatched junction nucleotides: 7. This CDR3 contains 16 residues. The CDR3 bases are TGTGCCAGCAGTTACTCTAGACAGGGGGCGCAGGACATTCAGTACTTC. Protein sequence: CASSYSRQGAQDIQYF.

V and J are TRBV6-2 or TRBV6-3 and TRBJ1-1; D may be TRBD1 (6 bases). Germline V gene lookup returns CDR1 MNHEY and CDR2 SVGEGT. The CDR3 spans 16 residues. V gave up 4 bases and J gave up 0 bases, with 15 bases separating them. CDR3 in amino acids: CASSFMVQGLNTEAFF. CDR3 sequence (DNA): TGTGCCAGCAGTTTTATGGTCCAGGGGCTGAACACTGAAGCTTTCTTT.

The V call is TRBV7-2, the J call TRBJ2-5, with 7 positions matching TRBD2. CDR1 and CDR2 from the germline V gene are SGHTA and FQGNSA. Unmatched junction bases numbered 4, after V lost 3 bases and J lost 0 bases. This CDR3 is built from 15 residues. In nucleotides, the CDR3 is TGTGCCAGCAGCTTGTCGGGAGGCTACCAAGAGACCCAGTACTTC. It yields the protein CASSLSGGYQETQYF.

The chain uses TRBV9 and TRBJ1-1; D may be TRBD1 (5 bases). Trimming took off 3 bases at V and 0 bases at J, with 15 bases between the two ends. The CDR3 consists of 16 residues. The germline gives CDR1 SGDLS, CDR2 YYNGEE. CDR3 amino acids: CASSAGKWEMNTEAFF. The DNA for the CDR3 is TGTGCCAGCAGCGCAGGGAAGTGGGAAATGAACACTGAAGCTTTCTTT. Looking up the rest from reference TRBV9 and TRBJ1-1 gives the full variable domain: DSGVTQTPKHLITATGQRVTLRCSPRSGDLSVYWYQQSLDQGLQFLIQYYNGEERAKGNILERFSAQQFPDLHSELNLSSLELGDSALYFCASSAGKWEMNTEAFFGQGTRLTVV.

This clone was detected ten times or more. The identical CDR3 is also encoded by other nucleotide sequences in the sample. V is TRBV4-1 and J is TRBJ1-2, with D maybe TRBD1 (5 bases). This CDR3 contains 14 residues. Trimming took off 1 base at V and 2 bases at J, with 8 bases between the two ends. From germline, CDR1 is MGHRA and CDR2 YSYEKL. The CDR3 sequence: CASSQGQMNYGYTF. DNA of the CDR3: TGCGCCAGCAGCCAAGGACAGATGAACTATGGCTACACCTTC.

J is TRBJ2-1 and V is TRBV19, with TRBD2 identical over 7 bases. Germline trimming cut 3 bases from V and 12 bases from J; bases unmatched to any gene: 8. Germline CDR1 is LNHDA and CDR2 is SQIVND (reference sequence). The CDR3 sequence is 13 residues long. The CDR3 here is CASSIGAGSAQFF. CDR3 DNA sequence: TGTGCCAGTAGTATTGGAGCGGGGTCCGCGCAGTTCTTC.

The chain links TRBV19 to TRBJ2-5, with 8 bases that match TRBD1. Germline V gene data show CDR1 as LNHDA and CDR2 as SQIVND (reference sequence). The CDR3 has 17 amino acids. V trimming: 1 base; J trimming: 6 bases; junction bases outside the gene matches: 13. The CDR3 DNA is TGTGCCAGTAGTATAGGTGACCGAGGACAGGGTAGGCAGACCCAGTACTTC. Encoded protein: CASSIGDRGQGRQTQYF.

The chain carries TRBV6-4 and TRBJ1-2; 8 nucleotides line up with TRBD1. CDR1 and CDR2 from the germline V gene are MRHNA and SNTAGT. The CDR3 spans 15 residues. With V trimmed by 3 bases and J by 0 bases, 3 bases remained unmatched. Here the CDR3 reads CASSEEQGANYGYTF. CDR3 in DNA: TGTGCCAGCAGTGAGGAACAGGGGGCTAACTATGGCTACACCTTC.

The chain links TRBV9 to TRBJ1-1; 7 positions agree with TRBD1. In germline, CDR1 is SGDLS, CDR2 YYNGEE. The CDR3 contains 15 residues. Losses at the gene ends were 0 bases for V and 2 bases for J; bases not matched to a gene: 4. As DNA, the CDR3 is TGTGCCAGCAGCGTAGGGGGGGACAGAAACACTGAAGCTTTCTTT. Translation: CASSVGGDRNTEAFF. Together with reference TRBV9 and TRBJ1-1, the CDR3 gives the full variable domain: DSGVTQTPKHLITATGQRVTLRCSPRSGDLSVYWYQQSLDQGLQFLIQYYNGEERAKGNILERFSAQQFPDLHSELNLSSLELGDSALYFCASSVGGDRNTEAFFGQGTRLTVV.

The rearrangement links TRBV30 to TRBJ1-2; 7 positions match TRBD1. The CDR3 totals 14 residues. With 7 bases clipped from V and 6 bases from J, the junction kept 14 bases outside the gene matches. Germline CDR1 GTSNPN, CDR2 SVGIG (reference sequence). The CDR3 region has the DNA TGTGCCTCCGTTCGGTCCAGGGGGAAGAATGGCTACACCTTC. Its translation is CASVRSRGKNGYTF. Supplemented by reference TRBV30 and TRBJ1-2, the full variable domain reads SQTIHQWPATLVQPVGSPLSLECTVEGTSNPNLYWYRQAAGRGLQLLFYSVGIGQISSEVPQNLSASRPQDRQFILSSKKLLLSDSGFYLCASVRSRGKNGYTFGSGTRLTVV.

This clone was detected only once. CDR3 nucleotides: TGTGCCAGCAGCCCGAGTACAGATACGCAGTATTTT. It encodes CASSPSTDTQYF. The J gene is TRBJ2-3, the V gene TRBV11-2; unclear D gene. The V end lost 5 bases, the J end lost 3 bases, and 6 bases lay between the germline ends. The CDR3 is 12 residues long. Germline loops: CDR1 SGHAT, CDR2 FQNNGV.

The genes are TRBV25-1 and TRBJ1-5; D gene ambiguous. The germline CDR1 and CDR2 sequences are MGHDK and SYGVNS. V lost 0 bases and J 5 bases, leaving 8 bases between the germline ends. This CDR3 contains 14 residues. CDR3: CASSEYPQDQPQHF. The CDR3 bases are TGTGCCAGCAGTGAATATCCCCAGGATCAGCCCCAGCATTTT. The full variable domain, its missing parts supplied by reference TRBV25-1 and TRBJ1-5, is EADIYQTPRYLVIGTGKKITLECSQTMGHDKMYWYQQDPGMELHLIHYSYGVNSTEKGDLSSESTVSRIRTEHFPLTLESARPSHTSQYLCASSEYPQDQPQHFGDGTRLSIL.

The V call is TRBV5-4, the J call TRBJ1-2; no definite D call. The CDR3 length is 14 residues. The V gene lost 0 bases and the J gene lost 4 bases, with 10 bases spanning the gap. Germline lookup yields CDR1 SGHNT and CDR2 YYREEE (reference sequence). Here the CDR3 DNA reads TGTGCCAGCAGCTTGGTGGAACCTAGCTATGGCTACACCTTC. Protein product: CASSLVEPSYGYTF. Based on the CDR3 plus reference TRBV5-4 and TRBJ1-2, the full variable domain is ETGVTQSPTHLIKTRGQQVTLRCSSQSGHNTVSWYQQALGQGPQFIFQYYREEENGRGNFPPRFSGLQFPNYSSELNVNALELDDSALYLCASSLVEPSYGYTFGSGTRLTVV.

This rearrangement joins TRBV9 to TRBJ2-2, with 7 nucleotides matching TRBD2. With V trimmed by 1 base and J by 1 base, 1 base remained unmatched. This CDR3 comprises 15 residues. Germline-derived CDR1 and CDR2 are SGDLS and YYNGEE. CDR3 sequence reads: CASSVLAENTGELFF. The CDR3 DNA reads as TGTGCCAGCAGCGTACTAGCGGAGAACACCGGGGAGCTGTTTTTT.

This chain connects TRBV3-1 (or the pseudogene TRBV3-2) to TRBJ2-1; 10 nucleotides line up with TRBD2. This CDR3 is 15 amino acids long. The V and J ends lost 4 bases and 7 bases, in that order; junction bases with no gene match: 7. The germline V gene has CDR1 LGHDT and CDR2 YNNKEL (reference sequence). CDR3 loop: CASSLFSGRLNEQFF. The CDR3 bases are TGTGCCAGCAGCCTTTTTAGCGGGAGGTTAAATGAGCAGTTCTTC.

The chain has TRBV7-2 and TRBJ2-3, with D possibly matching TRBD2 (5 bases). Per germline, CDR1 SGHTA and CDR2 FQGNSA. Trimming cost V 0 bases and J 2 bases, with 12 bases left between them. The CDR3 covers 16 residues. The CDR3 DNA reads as TGTGCCAGCAGCTTAGCAACCGGAGGAATCACAGATACGCAGTATTTT. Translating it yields CASSLATGGITDTQYF.

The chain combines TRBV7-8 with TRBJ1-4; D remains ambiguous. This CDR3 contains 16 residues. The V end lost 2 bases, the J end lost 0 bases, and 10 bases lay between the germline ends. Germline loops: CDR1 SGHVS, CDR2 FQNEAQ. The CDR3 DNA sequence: TGTGCCAGCAGCTTATTCTCGGGAACAACTAATGAAAAACTGTTTTTT. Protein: CASSLFSGTTNEKLFF.

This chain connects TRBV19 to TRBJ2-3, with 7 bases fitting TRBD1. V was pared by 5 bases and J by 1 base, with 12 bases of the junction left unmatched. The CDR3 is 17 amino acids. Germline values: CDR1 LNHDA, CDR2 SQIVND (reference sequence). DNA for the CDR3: TGTGCCAGTAGTCCGTCACAGGGGATCGGAGGCACAGATACGCAGTATTTT. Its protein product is CASSPSQGIGGTDTQYF.

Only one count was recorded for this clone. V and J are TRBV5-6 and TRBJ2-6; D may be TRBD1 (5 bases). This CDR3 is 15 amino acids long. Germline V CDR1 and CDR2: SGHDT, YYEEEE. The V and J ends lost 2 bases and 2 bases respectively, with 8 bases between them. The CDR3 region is CASSLGVTGANVLTF. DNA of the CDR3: TGTGCCAGCAGCTTAGGGGTAACTGGGGCCAACGTCCTGACTTTC.

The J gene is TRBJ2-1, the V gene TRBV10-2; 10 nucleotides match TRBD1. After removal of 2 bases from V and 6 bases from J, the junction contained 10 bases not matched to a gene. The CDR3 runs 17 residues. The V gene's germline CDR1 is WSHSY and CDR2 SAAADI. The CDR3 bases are TGCGCCAGCAGTGAGGATATTAGGACAGGGGGTCGCAATGAGCAGTTCTTC. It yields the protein CASSEDIRTGGRNEQFF.

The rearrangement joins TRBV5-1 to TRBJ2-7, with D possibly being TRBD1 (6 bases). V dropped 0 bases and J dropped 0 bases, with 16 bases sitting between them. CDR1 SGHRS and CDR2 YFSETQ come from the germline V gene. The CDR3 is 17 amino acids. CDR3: CASSLGQGTLFSYEQYF. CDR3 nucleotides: TGCGCCAGCAGCTTGGGGCAGGGGACCCTATTCTCCTACGAGCAGTACTTC. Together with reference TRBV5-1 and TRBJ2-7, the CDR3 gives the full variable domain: KAGVTQTPRYLIKTRGQQVTLSCSPISGHRSVSWYQQTPGQGLQFLFEYFSETQRNKGNFPGRFSGRQFSNSRSEMNVSTLELGDSALYLCASSLGQGTLFSYEQYFGPGTRLTVT.

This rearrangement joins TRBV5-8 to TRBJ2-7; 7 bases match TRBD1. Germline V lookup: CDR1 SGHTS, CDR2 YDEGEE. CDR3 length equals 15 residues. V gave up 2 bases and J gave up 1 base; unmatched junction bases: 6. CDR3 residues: CASSLRDSGSYEQYF. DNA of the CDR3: TGTGCCAGCAGCTTAAGGGACAGTGGATCCTACGAGCAGTACTTC.

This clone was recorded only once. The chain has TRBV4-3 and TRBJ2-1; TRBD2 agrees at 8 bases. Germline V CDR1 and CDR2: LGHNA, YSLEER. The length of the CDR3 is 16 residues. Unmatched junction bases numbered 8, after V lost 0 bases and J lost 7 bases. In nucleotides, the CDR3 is TGCGCCAGCAGCCAAGACGTGACGGGGGGGTTAAATGAGCAGTTCTTC. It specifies CASSQDVTGGLNEQFF.

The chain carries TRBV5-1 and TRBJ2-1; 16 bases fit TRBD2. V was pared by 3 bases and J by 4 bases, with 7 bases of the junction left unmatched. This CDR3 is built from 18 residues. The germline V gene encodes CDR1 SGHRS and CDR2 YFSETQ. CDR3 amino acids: CASSSLGLAGGSYNEQFF. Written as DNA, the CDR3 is TGCGCCAGCAGCTCCCTGGGACTAGCGGGGGGGTCGTACAATGAGCAGTTCTTC.

The DNA of the CDR3 is TGTGCCAGCTCACCAAGCCAGGACACCACCGGGGAGCTGTTTTTT. This sequence encodes CASSPSQDTTGELFF. This chain links TRBV18 with TRBJ2-2, with a tentative D call TRBD1 (5 bases). Trimming shortened V by 2 bases and J by 4 bases, and 11 bases separated the two germline ends. This CDR3 comprises 15 residues. Germline-derived CDR1 and CDR2 are KGHSH and LQKENI. The full variable domain, in which reference TRBV18 and TRBJ2-2 provide the parts outside the CDR3, is NAGVMQNPRHLVRRRGQEARLRCSPMKGHSHVYWYRQLPEEGLKFMVYLQKENIIDESGMPKERFSAEFPKEGPSILRIQQVVRGDSAAYFCASSPSQDTTGELFFGEGSRLTVL.

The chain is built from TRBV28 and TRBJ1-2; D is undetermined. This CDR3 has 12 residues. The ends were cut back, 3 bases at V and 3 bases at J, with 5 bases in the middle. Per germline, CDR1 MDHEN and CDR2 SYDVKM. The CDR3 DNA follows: TGTGCCAGCAGTTTGTCAGACTATGGCTACACCTTC. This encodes CASSLSDYGYTF.